The 15 T cell receptor beta chains reported below all come from one sample, sequenced in a study of blood T cells in healthy people across ages. A second PCR, run for roughly 7 to 12 cycles, used a sample-barcoded 5' primer plus a J-beta primer mix. One entry per CDR3 protein results from TCRdb running MiXCR on the 5' RACE reads. This repertoire shows fewer than 1,200,000 distinct CDR3 sequences, roughly 24% found once; its top ten account for around 0.7%. This sample was also put to use in a study of T cells of mothers and their children.

Sequences were obtained from blood. These receptor sequences come from a girl aged 2 to 9 in good health.

This clonotype appeared a single time. The chain couples TRBV7-3 to TRBJ1-2; D is uncertain. Trimming removed 0 bases from V and 5 bases from J, with 13 bases in between. CDR1 SGHTA and CDR2 FQGTGA come from the germline V gene. This CDR3 region has 15 residues. For the CDR3, the DNA is TGTGCCAGCAGCTTAACGGGAGAGGGTGGATATGGCTACACCTTC. Translation gives CASSLTGEGGYGYTF.

The chain combines TRBV4-3 with TRBJ2-3; perhaps TRBD2 as D (6 bases). V gave up 0 bases and J gave up 0 bases, with 10 bases separating them. The germline V gene encodes CDR1 LGHNA and CDR2 YSLEER. CDR3 length: 16 residues. CDR3 amino acids: CASSQDGAGSTDTQYF. CDR3 bases: TGCGCCAGCAGCCAAGACGGCGCGGGGAGCACAGATACGCAGTATTTT.

This chain links TRBV7-9 with TRBJ2-5, with a weak D call TRBD2 (5 bases). This CDR3 comprises 14 residues. V shed 6 bases and J shed 1 base, with 12 bases lying between them. Germline lookup yields CDR1 SEHNR and CDR2 FQNEAQ (reference sequence). The CDR3 DNA reads TGTGCCAGCAGTCTGAGGACTCTCCAAGAGACCCAGTACTTC. It codes for CASSLRTLQETQYF.

This clonotype was counted a single time. The chain couples TRBV10-3 to TRBJ2-7; possibly TRBD1 or TRBD2 for D (5 bases each). Germline values: CDR1 ENHRY, CDR2 SYGVKD. The CDR3 extends over 15 amino acids. Trimming removed 0 bases from V and 0 bases from J, with 9 bases in between. CDR3 residues: CAISESRGPSYEQYF. CDR3 DNA sequence: TGTGCCATCAGTGAGTCAAGGGGACCCTCCTACGAGCAGTACTTC.

Within the sample, this clonotype is medium-sized. This chain joins TRBV20-1 and TRBJ2-1; 10 positions match TRBD2. With V trimmed by 3 bases and J by 8 bases, 13 bases remained unmatched. The CDR3 runs to 16 residues. CDR1 and CDR2 (germline): DFQATT, SNEGSKA (reference sequence). CDR3 DNA sequence: TGCAGTGCTAGGGGACTAGCGCGGACTATAAATGATGAGCAGTTCTTC. This sequence encodes CSARGLARTINDEQFF.

The CDR3 reads CAKNRKGQENEKLFF. Written as DNA, the CDR3 is TGTGCCAAAAACCGGAAGGGACAGGAGAATGAAAAACTGTTTTTT. This sequence joins TRBV25-1 and TRBJ1-4, with 8 bases that match TRBD1. This CDR3 has 15 residues. V shed 10 bases, J shed 5 bases, and the junction held 12 bases outside the gene matches. Germline V lookup: CDR1 MGHDK, CDR2 SYGVNS.

This clonotype was seen more than once but under ten times. The chain joins TRBV7-2 to TRBJ2-4; 8 bases are a match to TRBD1. Germline V lookup: CDR1 SGHTA, CDR2 FQGNSA. The CDR3 sequence is 13 residues long. Losses at the gene ends were 4 bases for V and 13 bases for J; bases not matched to a gene: 9. CDR3 nucleotide sequence: TGTGCCAGCAGCTACGACAGGGGACGAATCCAGTACTTC. Amino acids: CASSYDRGRIQYF.

J is TRBJ2-7 and V is TRBV5-1; the D gene is possibly TRBD2 (6 bases). Trimming removed 0 bases at V and 4 bases at J, with 17 bases between. The CDR3 contains 16 residues. Germline values: CDR1 SGHRS, CDR2 YFSETQ. As DNA, the CDR3 is TGCGCCAGCAGCTTGGCCCAATCGACGGGAGTATACGAGCAGTACTTC. Its translation: CASSLAQSTGVYEQYF.

This clonotype was recorded a few times. The rearrangement uses TRBV25-1 and TRBJ1-4; a possible D gene is TRBD1 (6 bases). V gave up 1 base and J gave up 8 bases, with 14 bases separating them. CDR1 and CDR2 from the germline V gene are MGHDK and SYGVNS. The CDR3 has 15 amino acids. The CDR3 bases are TGTGCCAGCAGTGAATCGTGGGCAGGGGAGGAAAAACTGTTTTTT. Residues: CASSESWAGEEKLFF.

The chain links TRBV6-5 to TRBJ2-5; D call uncertain. TRBJ2-1 explains the end of the DNA better; the J call may be wrong. The CDR3 is made up of 12 amino acids. Germline CDR1 MNHEY, CDR2 SVGAGI. CDR3 coding DNA: TGTGCCAGCAGTTACGATCGCAATGAGCAGTTCTTC. It encodes CASSYDRNEQFF.

This clonotype was detected only a few times. V gene TRBV7-9 combines with J gene TRBJ1-2; weak D call: TRBD1 (6 bases). V shed 3 bases and J shed 4 bases, with 21 bases lying between them. Per germline, CDR1 SEHNR and CDR2 FQNEAQ (reference sequence). This CDR3 has 17 amino acids. The chain's CDR3 is CASSFIAEGGARYGYTF. The CDR3 nucleotides read TGTGCCAGCAGCTTCATTGCGGAGGGGGGGGCACGCTATGGCTACACCTTC.

This clonotype was counted only a few times. This chain joins TRBV2 and TRBJ1-2; D is unresolved. The germline V gene has CDR1 SNHLY and CDR2 FYNNEI. Trimming shortened V by 8 bases and J by 3 bases, and 4 bases separated the two germline ends. The CDR3 runs 10 residues. The CDR3 DNA reads as TGTGCCAGCGAGGACTATGGCTACACCTTC. Translation: CASEDYGYTF.

The chain couples TRBV15 to TRBJ2-5, with a possible D match to TRBD2 (6 bases). The V gene's germline CDR1 is LNHNV and CDR2 YYDKDF (reference sequence). V lost 1 base, J lost 5 bases, and 20 bases lay in between. CDR3 size: 17 residues. This CDR3 reads CATSRVYAPSVEETQYF. CDR3 DNA: TGTGCCACCAGCAGAGTTTATGCCCCTAGCGTAGAGGAGACCCAGTACTTC.

This clonotype was observed a few times. V gene TRBV3-1 combines with J gene TRBJ2-5; D gene ambiguous. The DNA end is a closer match to TRBJ2-7, so the J assignment may be wrong. The germline CDR1 and CDR2 sequences are LGHDT and YNNKEL (reference sequence). The CDR3 spans 15 residues. This CDR3 is CASSQVSEIPYEQYF. CDR3 DNA: TGTGCCAGCAGCCAAGTGTCGGAGATCCCCTACGAGCAGTACTTC.

This chain links TRBV9 with TRBJ2-1, with 12 bases fitting TRBD2. Per the germline V gene, CDR1 is SGDLS and CDR2 is YYNGEE. The CDR3 is made up of 15 amino acids. Trimming at V came to 4 bases and at J to 8 bases, leaving 7 bases not matched to a gene. The CDR3 sequence is CASSLRTSGEDEQFF. The DNA for the CDR3 is TGTGCCAGCAGCCTTCGGACTAGCGGGGAAGATGAGCAGTTCTTC.